This T cell receptor beta chain was found in a study of monozygotic twins with inflammatory bowel disease. Findings of the study overall: Other individuals had fewer clonotypes in common with IBD patients than with healthy twins, especially with disease activity.

The CDR3 is 12 amino acids. From germline, CDR1 is SGHTA and CDR2 FQGNSA. Of note for this clonotype: Its antigen is not known.

Used for each TCR library was roughly 3,700 ng of total RNA. During cDNA synthesis, UMIs that each contained a 6-nucleotide sample barcode were added by means of template switching. TCRdb reworked the 5' RACE reads into one entry per CDR3 protein, no DNA. This repertoire includes approximately 400,000 distinct CDR3 sequences. The TCR comes from a human donor with ulcerative colitis or Crohn's disease, or a healthy co-twin of an affected twin (not recorded which). The sequenced sample consisted of blood. The chain is built from TRBV7-2 and TRBJ1-1; TCRdb reports TRBD1, a call that lacks DNA to check it against. CDR3 loop: CASSFHGGEAFF.